This T cell receptor beta chain was sequenced in a study of T cell changes during pregnancy in multiple sclerosis. This CDR3 is 16 amino acids long. Germline CDR1 LNHDA, CDR2 SQIVND (reference sequence). J was trimmed by 1 base and V by 4 bases; bases with no gene match: 4. Data came from immunoSEQ multiplex PCR; TCRdb stores just in-frame clones and leaves some out. The sample has more than 100,000 clones; roughly nine tenths are singletons. The sequence was obtained from a female donor with multiple sclerosis, enrolled in a pregnancy study. The chain recombines TRBV19 with TRBJ2-6; 7 bases line up with TRBD2. The source material was peripheral blood, sampled after pregnancy. CDR3 in amino acids: CASSKSGGSGANVLTF. DNA of the CDR3: TGTGCCAGTAGTAAATCCGGGGGGTCTGGGGCCAACGTCCTGACTTTC.